What follows are 26 T cell receptor beta chains derived from one specimen sequenced in a study of blood T cell repertoires in COVID-19. This table comes from immunoSEQ multiplex PCR, and its TCRdb copy is limited to in-frame clones, with some not included. The top ten hold 0.2% to 0.3% of the sample, which has around 700,000 clones, 90% seen once. The material sequenced was peripheral blood. The receptors were sampled from a woman younger than 30 with acute or convalescent COVID-19.

This rearrangement joins TRBV7-3 to TRBJ2-7; D remains ambiguous. The CDR3 covers 15 residues. Trimming removed 0 bases at V and 2 bases at J, with 11 bases between. The V gene's germline CDR1 is SGHTA and CDR2 FQGTGA. CDR3 region: CASSLTPGSPYEQYF. The CDR3 region has the DNA TGTGCCAGCAGCTTAACTCCCGGGTCCCCCTACGAGCAGTACTTC. The variable domain in full, with the rest retrieved from reference TRBV7-3 and TRBJ2-7, is GAGVSQTPSNKVTEKGKYVELRCDPISGHTALYWYRQSLGQGPEFLIYFQGTGAADDSGLPNDRFFAVRPEGSVSTLKIQRTERGDSAVYLCASSLTPGSPYEQYFGPGTRLTVT.

This chain connects TRBV6-5 to TRBJ2-1, with 11 bases lining up with TRBD1. In germline, CDR1 is MNHEY, CDR2 SVGAGI. V lost 6 bases to trimming and J lost 5 bases; unmatched junction nucleotides: 3. The CDR3 runs 14 residues. CDR3 sequence (DNA): TGTGCCAGCAGGGACAGGGGGCTCAACAATGAGCAGTTCTTC. This gives the protein CASRDRGLNNEQFF.

The chain recombines TRBV21-1 with TRBJ2-1; TRBD1, the table's D call, was not compared with the DNA. TRBV21-1 is a pseudogene locus. This CDR3 is 15 amino acids long. The CDR3 DNA follows: TGTGCCAGCAGCATTGGGACAGGGGGCTACAATGAGCAGTTCTTC. Translated: CASSIGTGGYNEQFF.

J is TRBJ2-3 and V is TRBV11-2, with 10 bases that match TRBD2. The V gene's germline CDR1 is SGHAT and CDR2 FQNNGV. The CDR3 is made up of 17 amino acids. Germline trimming cut 3 bases from V and 3 bases from J; bases unmatched to any gene: 9. CDR3 amino acids: CASSLKSGGAVTDTQYF. The CDR3 nucleotides are TGTGCCAGCAGCTTGAAAAGCGGGGGGGCGGTAACAGATACGCAGTATTTT.

The chain combines TRBV6-1 with TRBJ1-2, with D uncertain. The germline gives CDR1 MNHNS, CDR2 SASEGT. Trimming cost V 1 base and J 0 bases, with 9 bases left between them. CDR3 length: 15 amino acids. The CDR3 loop is CASSEVSAPNYGYTF. The CDR3 bases are TGTGCCAGCAGTGAAGTAAGCGCCCCTAACTATGGCTACACCTTC.

V is TRBV7-2 and J is TRBJ2-1, with 8 bases lining up with TRBD1. The CDR3 has 17 amino acids. The germline V gene has CDR1 SGHTA and CDR2 FQGNSA. The ends lost 5 bases at V and 4 bases at J; junction bases unmatched: 13. The CDR3 spells CASSRGRGTGGYNEQFF. The CDR3 nucleotides read TGTGCCAGCAGCCGGGGTCGGGGTACAGGGGGATACAATGAGCAGTTCTTC.

The V and J genes are TRBV20-1 and TRBJ2-1; D may be TRBD1 (6 bases). Germline V gene sequence: CDR1 DFQATT, CDR2 SNEGSKA (reference sequence). Trimming stripped 4 bases from V and 0 bases from J, with 16 bases between. This CDR3 has 16 residues. The DNA of the CDR3 is TGCAGTGCTAATGACTTCGGGGACAACTCCTACAATGAGCAGTTCTTC. This encodes CSANDFGDNSYNEQFF.

This clone was observed a few times. The V gene is TRBV27, the J gene TRBJ1-4; D gene unclear. Germline values: CDR1 MNHEY, CDR2 SMNVEV (reference sequence). Trimming stripped 4 bases from V and 5 bases from J, with 14 bases between. The CDR3 is 15 residues long. The CDR3, as DNA: TGTGCCAGCAGTTCACAGCCGGCGGGGAATGAAAAACTGTTTTTT. This translates into CASSSQPAGNEKLFF.

This clone was counted a single time. This CDR3 is CASSLAGGWNGNTIYF. The DNA of the CDR3 is TGTGCCAGCAGCTTGGCCGGGGGATGGAATGGAAACACCATATATTTT. The chain has TRBV5-7 and TRBJ1-3, with D perhaps matching TRBD1 (5 bases). TRBV5-7 is an ORF, and what it does is uncertain. Trimming removed 0 bases at V and 3 bases at J, with 13 bases between. This CDR3 is built from 16 residues.

The rearrangement joins TRBV2 to TRBJ1-2; TRBD1 is a possible D gene (5 bases). Germline V lookup: CDR1 SNHLY, CDR2 FYNNEI. CDR3 size: 13 residues. Trimming shortened V by 3 bases and J by 3 bases, and 8 bases separated the two germline ends. CDR3 in amino acids: CASSEDTDYGYTF. In nucleotides, the CDR3 is TGTGCCAGCAGTGAGGACACAGACTATGGCTACACCTTC. The full variable domain, its missing parts supplied by reference TRBV2 and TRBJ1-2, is EPEVTQTPSHQVTQMGQEVILRCVPISNHLYFYWYRQILGQKVEFLVSFYNNEISEKSEIFDDQFSVERPDGSNFTLKIRSTKLEDSAMYFCASSEDTDYGYTFGSGTRLTVV.

This clone came up a few times. This chain uses TRBV7-2 with TRBJ1-1, with D maybe TRBD1 (5 bases). V was clipped by 3 bases and J by 3 bases, with 8 bases between them. CDR1 is SGHTA, CDR2 FQGNSA, per germline. The CDR3 length is 13 residues. The CDR3 DNA is TGTGCCAGCAGCTTGGGACTGGACACTGAAGCTTTCTTT. It translates to CASSLGLDTEAFF.

V usage is TRBV3-1 (or the pseudogene TRBV3-2) and J usage is TRBJ1-2, with no clear D. Trimming shortened V by 1 base and J by 8 bases, and 17 bases separated the two germline ends. CDR3 length: 15 residues. The germline CDR1 and CDR2 sequences are LGHDT and YNNKEL (reference sequence). The CDR3 DNA reads TGTGCCAGCAGCCAAGCGAACCACTGGGGAGACGGCTACACCTTC. Residues: CASSQANHWGDGYTF.

This sequence joins TRBV6-2 or TRBV6-3 and TRBJ1-2; TRBD1 agrees at 8 bases. The trim removed 4 bases at V and 7 bases at J, leaving 8 bases unmatched. The CDR3 length is 14 residues. Germline CDR1 MNHEY, CDR2 SVGEGT. This CDR3 reads CASSSTTGVFGYTF. The CDR3 nucleotides read TGTGCCAGCAGTTCGACGACAGGGGTCTTTGGCTACACCTTC.

The chain links TRBV12-2 to TRBJ1-5; TRBD1 is taken as the D call from the table, unchecked against the DNA. TRBV12-2 is listed as a pseudogene. The CDR3 has 17 residues. The CDR3 sequence is CASRLAYSHRVCQPQHF. CDR3 in DNA: TGTGCAAGTCGCTTGGCCTACAGTCACAGGGTATGTCAGCCCCAGCATTTT.

The chain is built from TRBV5-1 and TRBJ2-1; 9 bases match TRBD1. Germline lookup yields CDR1 SGHRS and CDR2 YFSETQ. With 3 bases clipped from V and 5 bases from J, the junction kept 9 bases outside the gene matches. This CDR3 has 16 amino acids. The CDR3 sequence is CASSSPTGGLNNEQFF. Here the CDR3 DNA reads TGCGCCAGCAGCTCCCCGACAGGGGGTTTGAACAATGAGCAGTTCTTC. Based on the CDR3 plus reference TRBV5-1 and TRBJ2-1, the full variable domain is KAGVTQTPRYLIKTRGQQVTLSCSPISGHRSVSWYQQTPGQGLQFLFEYFSETQRNKGNFPGRFSGRQFSNSRSEMNVSTLELGDSALYLCASSSPTGGLNNEQFFGPGTRLTVL.

The CDR3 is CASSDGQRLSYGYTF. The CDR3 DNA sequence: TGTGCCAGCAGTGATGGACAGCGGTTAAGTTATGGCTACACCTTC. The chain recombines TRBV6-1 with TRBJ1-2, with D perhaps TRBD1 (6 bases). The V gene's germline CDR1 is MNHNS and CDR2 SASEGT. The CDR3 has 15 amino acids. The germline V and J ends were trimmed by 3 bases and 5 bases, with 16 bases remaining between them.

The CDR3 region has the DNA TGTGCCAGCAGCGCGAGAGTAGCGGGGGCCAATGAGCAGTTCTTC. Translated: CASSARVAGANEQFF. The chain couples TRBV9 to TRBJ2-1; TRBD2 matches 9 bases. CDR3 length: 15 amino acids. Germline V gene data show CDR1 as SGDLS and CDR2 as YYNGEE. Trimming removed 3 bases from V and 6 bases from J; junction bases left unmatched: 7.

The chain has TRBV7-2 and TRBJ2-7, with 7 bases lining up with TRBD2. The CDR3 length is 15 residues. The ends lost 2 bases at V and 0 bases at J; junction bases unmatched: 4. Germline CDR1 is SGHTA and CDR2 is FQGNSA. CDR3 residues: CASSLRRGDSYEQYF. The DNA of the CDR3 is TGTGCCAGCAGCTTACGCCGGGGGGACTCCTACGAGCAGTACTTC.

This chain uses TRBV5-1 with TRBJ2-1, with D hard to call. Trimming took off 1 base at V and 2 bases at J, with 13 bases between the two ends. The CDR3 is 16 amino acids. The germline V gene has CDR1 SGHRS and CDR2 YFSETQ. The DNA of the CDR3 is TGCGCCAGCAGCTTGATGGCCCCTAGTCCCTACAATGAGCAGTTCTTC. It is translated as CASSLMAPSPYNEQFF.

This clone has just one count. The CDR3 coding sequence is TGCAGCGCTGAGGGAGGGACTGGAAACACCATATATTTT. Encoded protein: CSAEGGTGNTIYF. The chain uses TRBV29-1 and TRBJ1-3; D call uncertain. CDR3 size: 13 residues. CDR1 is SQVTM and CDR2 is ANQGSEA in the germline V gene. Trimming left V 7 bases short and J 2 bases short, with 12 bases between.

The chain is built from TRBV5-1 and TRBJ1-1; 7 nucleotides agree with TRBD1. CDR1 SGHRS and CDR2 YFSETQ come from the germline V gene. There are 15 residues in the CDR3. Trimming cost V 0 bases and J 0 bases; bases outside gene matches: 2. CDR3 amino acids: CASSLGQGLNTEAFF. The DNA of the CDR3 is TGCGCCAGCAGCTTGGGACAGGGTTTGAACACTGAAGCTTTCTTT.

The chain links TRBV5-4 to TRBJ1-2; no reliable D call. From germline, CDR1 is SGHNT and CDR2 YYREEE (reference sequence). The V end lost 5 bases, the J end lost 6 bases, and 14 bases lay between the germline ends. This CDR3 spans 13 amino acids. The CDR3 DNA follows: TGTGCCAGCAGTCGAAATTCTATCGATGGCTACACCTTC. This encodes CASSRNSIDGYTF. Using reference TRBV5-4 and TRBJ1-2 for the parts outside the CDR3, the full variable domain is ETGVTQSPTHLIKTRGQQVTLRCSSQSGHNTVSWYQQALGQGPQFIFQYYREEENGRGNFPPRFSGLQFPNYSSELNVNALELDDSALYLCASSRNSIDGYTFGSGTRLTVV.

CDR3 nucleotides: TGTGCCAGCAGTTTACGGACAGGGCTTGGCTACACCTTC. Its translation: CASSLRTGLGYTF. The V call is TRBV12-3 or TRBV12-4, the J call TRBJ1-2, with 8 bases identical to TRBD1. This CDR3 has 13 residues. V lost 2 bases, J lost 7 bases, and 3 bases stayed unmatched.

The chain uses TRBV5-1 and TRBJ1-4; no reliable D call. V lost 0 bases and J 7 bases, leaving 16 bases between the germline ends. Per the germline V gene, CDR1 is SGHRS and CDR2 is YFSETQ. The CDR3 contains 16 residues. The CDR3 nucleotides are TGCGCCAGCAGCTTGGCCTTTTCAGCGGATCCTGAAAAACTGTTTTTT. The encoded protein is CASSLAFSADPEKLFF.

The chain couples TRBV3-1 (or the pseudogene TRBV3-2) to TRBJ1-3; D is undetermined. V lost 2 bases and J lost 4, with 6 bases in between. Germline V gives CDR1 LGHDT, CDR2 YNNKEL (reference sequence). This CDR3 region has 13 residues. The DNA of the CDR3 is TGTGCCAGCAGCCAACTTGAGGGAAACACCATATATTTT. Its translation is CASSQLEGNTIYF.

The rearrangement uses TRBV29-1 and TRBJ2-7; D possibly corresponds to TRBD1 (6 bases). Germline CDR1 SQVTM, CDR2 ANQGSEA. V lost 1 base and J lost 0, with 13 bases in between. The CDR3 has 15 residues. The CDR3 DNA follows: TGCAGCGTTGAAGCAGCCCGGGACACCTCCTACGAGCAGTACTTC. This codes for CSVEAARDTSYEQYF.